This TCR beta chain is from a study of shared clonotypes between healthy human individuals. Across the study: Two female and a few male donors aged 18 to 49 were enrolled.

Genomic DNA per cell subset filled all wells of several immunoSEQ plates. Measured with immunoSEQ multiplex PCR; TCRdb has only the in-frame clones, and not every one. The sample holds some 1.5 million clones, 95% to 99% seen once. Donors were healthy HIV-negative adults without recently reported acute infections or vaccinations. All of the donors resided in Nashville, Tennessee, and each was a Caucasian adult. CDR3 size: 14 residues. V was pared by 3 bases and J by 8 bases, with 13 bases between. In germline, CDR1 is KGHSH, CDR2 LQKENI. The V call is TRBV18, the J call TRBJ1-4; D is uncertain. The sample taken for sequencing was naive CD4+ T cells sorted from blood. The subset denotes: CD45RA+ positively selected. The TCR comes from a man younger than 40 in good health. As DNA, the CDR3 is TGTGCCAGCTCACCGGCTAGGACTGCAGAAAAACTGTTTTTT. Translated: CASSPARTAEKLFF.